The rows below give T cell receptor beta chains drawn from one sample of a study of cytomegalovirus exposure and HLA in healthy donors. Only in-frame clones appear in the TCRdb table, and some are missing; sequencing was by immunoSEQ multiplex PCR. The sample carries around 80,000 clones, under 65% recorded once. Sequenced material: PBMCs. Every receptor here comes from a male donor in good health and CMV-seropositive. CDR3s include the opening cysteine and the closing phenylalanine or tryptophan. The D gene is left open where the match is weak. Some rows have no size entry. The others give once, few or many, or a class for an expanded clone.

v_call	j_call	clone_size	d_call	cdr3_nt	cdr3_aa
TRBV28	TRBJ1-5	NA	NA	TGTGCCTGCCACGGCGGGGTCCAGCCGGGCAATCAGCCCCAGCATTTT	CACHGGVQPGNQPQHF
TRBV14	TRBJ2-7	NA	TRBD1	TGTGCCAGCAGCCCAGAGACAGGGAGTGTCTACGAGCAGTACTTC	CASSPETGSVYEQYF
TRBV25-1	TRBJ1-1	few	TRBD1	TGTGCCAGCAGTGACAGGACAGGGTGGGGGACTGAAGCTTTCTTT	CASSDRTGWGTEAFF
TRBV7-3	TRBJ2-3	NA	NA	TGTGCCAGCAGCTTAACAGAGGGCGGGACGCAGTATTTT	CASSLTEGGTQYF
TRBV15	TRBJ1-2	NA	NA	TGTGCCACCAGCAGCTTAGGGGATTTGGATGGCTACACCTTC	CATSSLGDLDGYTF
TRBV5-4	TRBJ2-7	NA	TRBD1	TGTGCCAGCAGCTCCTGGGACAGGGGCGGGAACGAGCAGTACTTC	CASSSWDRGGNEQYF
TRBV9	TRBJ2-5	few	TRBD2	TGTGCCAGCAGCGTAGCAGCGGGAGGGCAAGAGACCCAGTACTTC	CASSVAAGGQETQYF
TRBV30	TRBJ2-2	few	TRBD2	TGTGCCTGGAGCTCCGGGACTACTAACACCGGGGAGCTGTTTTTT	CAWSSGTTNTGELFF
TRBV27	TRBJ2-7	few	NA	TGTGCCAGCAGTTTATGGGGGCCAGGGCCCTACGAGCAGTACTTC	CASSLWGPGPYEQYF
TRBV4-2	TRBJ1-1	NA	TRBD1	TGTGCCAGCAGCCAACCAGGGAGGGGGGGACAGGGTTTGACTGAAGCTTTCTTT	CASSQPGRGGQGLTEAFF
TRBV29-1	TRBJ2-7	few	NA	TGCAGAGCTTTAGGGCGGGCGGTCGAGCAGTACTTC	CRALGRAVEQYF
TRBV15	TRBJ1-4	NA	NA	TGTGCCACCAGCAGCTTGGCCGAAAAACTGTTTTTT	CATSSLAEKLFF
TRBV30	TRBJ2-5	NA	NA	TGTGCCTGGAGTTTCCCGGGGGTGGGATTAGAGGAGACCCAGTACTTC	CAWSFPGVGLEETQYF
TRBV7-7	TRBJ2-1	NA	TRBD2	TGTGCCAGCAGCATTAGCGGGGGGGACTTCAATGAGCAGTTCTTC	CASSISGGDFNEQFF
TRBV9	TRBJ1-1	NA	NA	TGTGCCAGCAGCGTAGACCCACAGAAGAACACTGAAGCTTTCTTT	CASSVDPQKNTEAFF
TRBV29-1	TRBJ1-1	NA	NA	TGCAGCGTTCCAGAGGTGGAGGGCCGAACTGAAGCTTTCTTT	CSVPEVEGRTEAFF
TRBV30	TRBJ1-1	NA	TRBD1	TGTGGCTGGGTAGCCGGGACAGGGAACACTGAAGCTTTCTTC	CGWVAGTGNTEAFF
TRBV6-1	TRBJ1-1	NA	NA	TGTGCCAGCAAATGGAGGGAAGCGATGAACACTGAAGCTTTCTTT	CASKWREAMNTEAFF
TRBV11-2	TRBJ2-2	few	NA	TGTGCCAGCAGCCGGACTCAGACCGGGGAGCTGTTTTTT	CASSRTQTGELFF
TRBV29-1	TRBJ2-7	NA	NA	TGCAGCGTTGAATCTTCGGTGCTTCCTTACGAGCAGTACTTC	CSVESSVLPYEQYF
TRBV28	TRBJ1-2	NA	NA	TGTGCCAGCAGTTCGGGTCATTCTAGCTATGGCTACACCTTC	CASSSGHSSYGYTF
TRBV9	TRBJ1-2	NA	TRBD1	TGTGCCAGCAGCCTGGGCAGGGGGCAAAACTATGGCTACACCTTC	CASSLGRGQNYGYTF
TRBV7-2	TRBJ1-2	NA	TRBD1	TGTGCCAGCAGCTCTCTCCCCGCCGGGACAGGAGAGGATGGCTACACCTTC	CASSSLPAGTGEDGYTF
TRBV28	TRBJ2-7	once	NA	TGTGCCAGCAGTTTAGTAAGGGAATCGACAGACAGCAGGCCTTCCTACGAGCAGTACTTC	CASSLVRESTDSRPSYEQYF
TRBV4-3	TRBJ2-1	few	TRBD2	TGCGCCAGCAGCCAAGATGGGTGGACTAGCGGGAGGGCAAATGAGCAGTTCTTC	CASSQDGWTSGRANEQFF
TRBV5-1	TRBJ2-1	NA	NA	TGCGCCAGCAGCTCCCTAAGAGAGGGAAACAATGAGCAGTTCTTC	CASSSLREGNNEQFF
TRBV5-1	TRBJ2-5	NA	NA	TGCGCCAGCAGCCCCGCGGGACTTCAAGAGACCCAGTACTTC	CASSPAGLQETQYF
TRBV28	TRBJ2-7	NA	NA	TGTGCCAGCAGTCTTACAAGTCCCTACGAGCAGTACTTC	CASSLTSPYEQYF
TRBV28	TRBJ2-3	once	NA	TGTGCCAGCGGTTACCTACAGGCTGCCACAGATACGCAGTATTTT	CASGYLQAATDTQYF
TRBV27	TRBJ2-7	NA	NA	TGTGCCAGCAGTCCACCTCTTGGCCAGTACAACGAGCAGTACTTC	CASSPPLGQYNEQYF
TRBV5-6	TRBJ1-2	NA	TRBD1	TGTGCCAGCAGCTTGGGACAGGGGGGGGGATCTAACTATGGCTACACCTTC	CASSLGQGGGSNYGYTF
TRBV21-1	TRBJ1-1	few	NA	TGTGCCGGGGGGAAGGGAAAGGAGGGGAACACTGAAGCTTTCTTT	CAGGKGKEGNTEAFF
TRBV7-9	TRBJ2-7	NA	NA	TGTGCCAGCAGCCCACAGGCCGGGGGGCGGGGGTCCTACGAGCAGTACTTC	CASSPQAGGRGSYEQYF
TRBV4-1	TRBJ1-2	NA	TRBD1	TGCGCCAGCAGCCAAGCCGTGGCAGGGGGGTTTGATGGCTACACCTTC	CASSQAVAGGFDGYTF
TRBV27	TRBJ2-5	NA	TRBD1	TGTGCCAGCAGTTTAATCCAGGGGGTGGGGGAGACCCAGTACTTC	CASSLIQGVGETQYF
TRBV11-3	TRBJ2-3	few	NA	TGTGCCAGCAGCTCCGGGACTTCAGATACGCAGTATTTT	CASSSGTSDTQYF
TRBV29-1	TRBJ2-3	few	TRBD1	TGCAGGGGTGGGGACAGGGGTTTATTAGATACGCAGTATTTT	CRGGDRGLLDTQYF
TRBV20-1	TRBJ1-3	NA	NA	TGCAGTGCCTTACTCGGAAACACCATATATTTT	CSALLGNTIYF
TRBV2	TRBJ2-7	NA	TRBD2	TGTGCCAGCAGTGGGACTAGCGGGAAGGGGTACGAGCAGTACTTC	CASSGTSGKGYEQYF
TRBV2	TRBJ1-4	NA	TRBD1	TGTGCCACAAGCAGGGGGCGTCTAGAGGAAAAACTGTTTTTT	CATSRGRLEEKLFF
TRBV9	TRBJ2-1	NA	TRBD2	TGTGCCAGCAGCGTAGCAAGCGGGGTTTACAATGAGCAGTTCTTC	CASSVASGVYNEQFF
TRBV18	TRBJ2-2	NA	TRBD1	TGTGCCAGCTCACTCAGGACAGGGCCGAACACCGGGGAGCTGTTTTTT	CASSLRTGPNTGELFF
TRBV5-1	TRBJ1-1	NA	NA	TGCGCCAGCAGCTTGGCCCCGGTGGGCGCTACGGCTTTCTTT	CASSLAPVGATAFF
TRBV28	TRBJ2-2	NA	NA	TGTGCCAGCAGTCCCGGACAGGCGGGGCGCGGGGAGCTGTTTTTT	CASSPGQAGRGELFF
TRBV5-4	TRBJ1-1	NA	NA	TGTGCCAGCAGCTTCGGGGATCACGGCACTGAAGCTTTCTTT	CASSFGDHGTEAFF
TRBV6-1	TRBJ1-1	NA	TRBD1	TGTGCCGCACTGACAGGGCCGAACACTGAAGCTTTCTTT	CAALTGPNTEAFF
TRBV15	TRBJ2-7	NA	TRBD2	TGTGCCACCAGCAAAGGGACTAGCGGCCTTACCTACGAGCAGTACTTC	CATSKGTSGLTYEQYF
TRBV28	TRBJ2-1	NA	TRBD2	TGTGCCAGCCCTAGCGGGTTCTTC	CASPSGFF
TRBV6-1	TRBJ1-6	few	TRBD1	TGTGCCAGCCATACCCGGACAGGGTCGGATTCACCCCTCCACTTT	CASHTRTGSDSPLHF
TRBV11-2	TRBJ2-7	NA	NA	TGTGCCAGCAGCCCTCTCAGGGGATCCTACGAGCAGTACTTC	CASSPLRGSYEQYF
TRBV30	TRBJ1-5	NA	NA	TGTGCCTGGCAGGACAGTAATCAGCCCCAGCATTTT	CAWQDSNQPQHF
TRBV6-5	TRBJ1-5	NA	TRBD1	TGTGCCACCGGACAGGGGGAAGGACAGCCCCAGCATTTT	CATGQGEGQPQHF
TRBV7-6	TRBJ1-6	NA	NA	TGTGCCAGCAGCTTAGAAACAGGCTATAATTCACCCCTCCACTTT	CASSLETGYNSPLHF
TRBV11-2	TRBJ1-2	once	TRBD1	TGTGCCAGCAGCAAAGGACAGGGGAGAGGTGGCTACACCTTC	CASSKGQGRGGYTF
TRBV2	TRBJ1-1	few	NA	TGTGCCAGCAGGGGGAGGGAGAGTAACTCTGAAGCTTTCTTT	CASRGRESNSEAFF
TRBV28	TRBJ2-1	NA	NA	TGTGCCAGCAGTATCCGGGATTACCCTACCTACAATGAGCAGTTCTTC	CASSIRDYPTYNEQFF
TRBV29-1	TRBJ2-7	NA	NA	TGCAGCGTTGAGTTGACAGACTACGAGCAGTACTTC	CSVELTDYEQYF
TRBV11-1	TRBJ2-7	NA	NA	TGTGCCAGCAGCCCCAGGCGCCCCCCCTACGAGCAGTACTTC	CASSPRRPPYEQYF
TRBV5-1	TRBJ1-1	few	NA	TGCGCCAGCAGATTGGATGCGGGTGGTGAAGCTTTCTTT	CASRLDAGGEAFF